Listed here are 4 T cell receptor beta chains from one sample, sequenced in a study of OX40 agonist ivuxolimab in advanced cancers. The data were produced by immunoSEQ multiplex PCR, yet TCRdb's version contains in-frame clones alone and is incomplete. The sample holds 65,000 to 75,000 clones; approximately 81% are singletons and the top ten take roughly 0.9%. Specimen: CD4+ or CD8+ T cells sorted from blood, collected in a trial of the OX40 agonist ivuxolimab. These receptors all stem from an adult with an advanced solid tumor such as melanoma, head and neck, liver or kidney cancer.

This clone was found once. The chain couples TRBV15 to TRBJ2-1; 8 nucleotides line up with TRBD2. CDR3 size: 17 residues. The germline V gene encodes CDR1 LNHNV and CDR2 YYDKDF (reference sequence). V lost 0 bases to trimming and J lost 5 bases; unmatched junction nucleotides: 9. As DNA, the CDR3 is TGTGCCACCAGCAGAGAACGATTGCTAGCGGGTAACAATGAGCAGTTCTTC. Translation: CATSRERLLAGNNEQFF.

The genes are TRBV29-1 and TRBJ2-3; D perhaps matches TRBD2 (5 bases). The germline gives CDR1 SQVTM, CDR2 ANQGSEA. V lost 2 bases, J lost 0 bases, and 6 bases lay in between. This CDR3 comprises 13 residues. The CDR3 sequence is CSVERGSTDTQYF. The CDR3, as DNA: TGCAGCGTTGAAAGAGGGAGCACAGATACGCAGTATTTT.

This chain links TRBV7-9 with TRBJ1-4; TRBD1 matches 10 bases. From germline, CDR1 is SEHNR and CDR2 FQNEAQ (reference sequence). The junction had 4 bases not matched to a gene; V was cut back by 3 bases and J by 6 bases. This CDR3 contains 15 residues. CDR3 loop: CASSLTGGGYEKLFF. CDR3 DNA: TGTGCCAGCAGCTTGACAGGGGGCGGTTATGAAAAACTGTTTTTT. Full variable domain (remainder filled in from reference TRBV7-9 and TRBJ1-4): DTGVSQNPRHKITKRGQNVTFRCDPISEHNRLYWYRQTLGQGPEFLTYFQNEAQLEKSRLLSDRFSAERPKGSFSTLEIQRTEQGDSAMYLCASSLTGGGYEKLFFGSGTQLSVL.

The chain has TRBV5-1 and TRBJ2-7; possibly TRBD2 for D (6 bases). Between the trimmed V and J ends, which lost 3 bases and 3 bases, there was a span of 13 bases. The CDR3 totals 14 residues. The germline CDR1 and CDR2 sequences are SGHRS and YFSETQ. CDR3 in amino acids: CASSSAGRNYEQYF. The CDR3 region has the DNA TGCGCCAGCAGCTCGGCCGGGAGAAACTACGAGCAGTACTTC.